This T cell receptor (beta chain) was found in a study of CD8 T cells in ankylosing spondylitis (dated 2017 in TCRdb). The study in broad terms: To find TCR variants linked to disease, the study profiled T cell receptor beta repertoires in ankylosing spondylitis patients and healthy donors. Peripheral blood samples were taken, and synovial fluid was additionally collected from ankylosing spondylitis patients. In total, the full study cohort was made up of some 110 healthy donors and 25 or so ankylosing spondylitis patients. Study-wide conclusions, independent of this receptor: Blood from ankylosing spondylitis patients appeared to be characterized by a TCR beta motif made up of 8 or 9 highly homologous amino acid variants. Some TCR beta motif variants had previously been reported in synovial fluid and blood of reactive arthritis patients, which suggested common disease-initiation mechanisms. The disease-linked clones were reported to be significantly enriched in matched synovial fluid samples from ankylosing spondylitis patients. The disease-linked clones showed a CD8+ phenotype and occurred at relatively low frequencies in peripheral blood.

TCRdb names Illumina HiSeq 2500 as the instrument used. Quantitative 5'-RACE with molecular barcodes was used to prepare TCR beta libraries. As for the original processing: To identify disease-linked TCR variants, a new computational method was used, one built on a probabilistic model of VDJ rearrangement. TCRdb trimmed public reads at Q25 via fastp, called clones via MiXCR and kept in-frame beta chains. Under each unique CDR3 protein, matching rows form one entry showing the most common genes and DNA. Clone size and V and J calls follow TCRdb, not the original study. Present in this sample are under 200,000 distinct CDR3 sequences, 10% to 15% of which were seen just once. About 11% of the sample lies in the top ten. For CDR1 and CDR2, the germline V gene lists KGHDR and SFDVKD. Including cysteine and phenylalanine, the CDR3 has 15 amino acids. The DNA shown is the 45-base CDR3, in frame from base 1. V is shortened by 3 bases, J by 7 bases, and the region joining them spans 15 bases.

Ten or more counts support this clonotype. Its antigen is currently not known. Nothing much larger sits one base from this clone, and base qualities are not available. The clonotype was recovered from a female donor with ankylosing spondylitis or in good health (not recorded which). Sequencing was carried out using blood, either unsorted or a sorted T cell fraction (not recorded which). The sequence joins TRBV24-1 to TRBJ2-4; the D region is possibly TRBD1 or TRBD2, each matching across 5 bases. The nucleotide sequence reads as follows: TGTGCCACCAGTGATCCCGGGACCGAAGCGAACATTCAGTACTTC. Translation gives CATSDPGTEANIQYF.